This TCR beta chain was documented in a study of cytomegalovirus exposure and HLA in healthy donors (dated 2017 in TCRdb). Context from the whole study: In an earlier analysis of around 540 of the donors, about 270 Gb of sequence data and 100 million or so unique TCR beta sequences from approximately 180 million T cells were reported. An early release that covered some 630 HLA-typed donors contained approximately 300 gigabases of sequencing data and about 84 million unique TCR sequences. Among the 398 genotyped donors, around 81% belonged to the genetic ancestry cluster associated with self-reported Caucasian donors. The study aimed to test whether cataloging public T cell receptors could reveal signatures of past pathogen exposure. The study used immunosequencing to profile the T cell repertoires of about 670 subjects and linked those repertoires to cytomegalovirus serostatus. In addition to the first cohort of around 670 subjects, a separate validation cohort of about 120 different subjects was used. To predict cytomegalovirus infection status, the study combined high-throughput TCR immunosequencing, statistical association of individual TCRs with disease status, and machine learning. In a later analysis, previously published TCR beta repertoires from 666 donors were re-analyzed and high-resolution HLA genotyping was added so that TCR occurrence patterns could be studied. Rather than drawing on any new phenotypic data, the later analysis identified candidate immune exposures from TCR beta sequences and the way those sequences occurred across donors. To decide whether each TCR beta V gene segment behaved as functional or pseudogenic, an earlier analysis of approximately 590 of the donors relied on high-throughput TCR beta sequencing. Alongside the repertoire data, information on donor age, sex, ethnicity and CMV serostatus was compiled. A later genetic analysis used genome-wide SNP genotypes for about three fifths of the 666 donors, treating that subset as a discovery cohort. All discovery cohort repertoires had been generated using a single sequencing platform. HLA typing included class I and class II loci at four-digit resolution. The number of typed donors differed by locus: about 620-640 for A, B, C, DRB1 and DQB1; about 520 for DQA1; around 580 for DPA1; and around 450 for DPB1. About five DR-DQ haplotypes were treated as single units for association and clustering because of strong linkage in the cohort. Across 300 to 500 genotyped donors of the cohort, an average of roughly 230,000 unique TCR beta nucleotide sequences per donor were sequenced, and 15% to 20% of those sequences were non-productive.

Libraries were constructed by the immunoSEQ multiplex PCR assay. A mixture of 60 forward primers for TCR Vbeta segments and 13 reverse primers for TCR Jbeta segments was used in the multiplex PCR. The CDR3 region of rearranged TCR beta genes was amplified from genomic DNA by a multiplex PCR assay. The amplified TCR beta libraries were sequenced on the Illumina HiSeq System as 87-base-pair reads. In the original analysis: Across the 500 to 850 repertoires, a later analysis counted tens of millions of unique TCR beta chains, roughly 11 million of which were shared by at least two donors. Raw reads were error-corrected and collapsed into unique sequences by a nearest-neighbor algorithm in which closely related sequences were merged to remove PCR and sequencing errors. To assign V, D and J gene segments, CDR3 sequences were aligned to IMGT reference sequences. For a sequence to be retained, at least a six-nucleotide match to both a V gene segment and a J gene segment was required. A rearrangement counted as productive if the CDR3 had no stop codons and remained in frame with V and J, and every other rearrangement counted as non-productive. Following IMGT convention, CDR3 was defined as the stretch from the second conserved V-encoded cysteine to the conserved J-encoded phenylalanine. The earlier analysis of approximately 500 of the donors excluded sequences that lacked an unambiguous match to a single V gene segment. In an earlier analysis of approximately 590 of the donors, V segments were called functional above 56.7% productive rearrangements and were called segregating when the between-donor standard deviation exceeded 5%. A statistical classification framework was built for diagnosing cytomegalovirus status from the catalog of TCR beta chain sequences. In a later analysis, V and J genes were assigned by comparing TCR nucleotide sequences against IMGT/GENE-DB human TR gene sequences. Using the TCRdist pipeline, a later analysis assigned CDR3 sequences along with most-parsimonious VDJ recombination scenarios. In a later analysis, each TCR beta chain was defined by its CDR3 amino acid sequence together with its V-gene family, and reads without a unique V-gene family were excluded. A later analysis removed 592 highly shared, low-generation-probability nucleotide sequences to deal with suspected cross-contamination and a sequencing artifact. In a later analysis, a clonal expansion index was calculated for each public chain from normalized within-repertoire ranks of inferred template counts. A later analysis computed generation probabilities with a VDJ recombination model fitted to out-of-frame rearrangements, and checked the results against IGoR. In a later analysis, TCR-TCR, TCR-HLA and TCR-CMV co-occurrence was scored with hypergeometric tests, and a repertoire-size bias correction was applied to TCR pairs. In a later analysis, false discovery rates were estimated by permuting HLA or CMV assignments 20 times. In a later analysis, co-occurring TCRs were grouped using DBSCAN, with TCRdist sequence similarity added in when clustering inside HLA-allele-positive subsets. For co-occurrence clustering, repertoires with fewer than 30,000 or more than 120,000 public chains were excluded, along with roughly 5 repertoires with anomalous nucleotide sharing. TCRdb took over this immuneACCESS table, retaining in-frame rearrangements with V and J assigned. Such tables are incomplete; in checked studies, under half of the missing clones stem from an unresolved V gene, and the remainder is unexplained. V and J calls and clone size come straight from that table; D and trimming were deduced from the DNA. Present in this sample are fewer than 200,000 clones, over 75% of which were seen just once. The biggest ten clones account for approximately 2.5% of the sample.

The cohort consisted of hundreds of healthy bone marrow donors. All cohort members were sampled while nominally healthy, although unrecorded immune exposures were likely present. The donor was CMV seronegative and belonged to the group of several hundred seronegative cohort members. Every donor gave a peripheral blood sample, and the peripheral blood mononuclear cells from that sample were used for TCR beta sequencing. Genomic DNA was extracted from the blood cell samples with the Qiagen DNeasy Blood Extraction Kit. Overall study results and their limits: An association between a missense DCLRE1C variant and V-gene and J-gene trimming of TCR beta chains was found in a later genetic analysis and replicated in an independent cohort. According to a later analysis, TCR association rates differed among HLA loci, with DRB1 alleles showing the most associated TCRs and HLA-C alleles showing the fewest. In vitro tests confirmed that three of the cytomegalovirus-associated TCR beta chains recognize cytomegalovirus antigens. Specific HLA alleles were associated with roughly 16,000 TCR beta sequences at a false discovery rate of 0.05 in a later analysis. In an earlier analysis of about 550 of the donors, most TCR beta V segments were observed in productive rearrangements about 87% or about 30% of the time, broadly matching IMGT annotations. The sequencing pipeline was judged likely to have produced a cluster of highly shared sequence variants as a technical artifact. According to a later genetic analysis, donors in an Asian-associated ancestry cluster had fewer N-insertions in productive TCRs than the approximately 650-donor mean. A later analysis reported that several top co-occurrence clusters appeared linked to parvovirus B19, influenza, CMV and Epstein-Barr virus. The earlier analysis of fewer than 750 of the donors excluded some 15 rarely observed V segments, including chromosome 9 orphons, because counts were too low. The study listed over 150 TCR beta chains as associated with cytomegalovirus. The presence/absence analyses assumed that sequencing depth was roughly uniform across donors, and that assumption may not be true. For the cohort, immune exposure information was limited to CMV serostatus. Linkage disequilibrium might explain the correlated functional status among segregating V segments, but an unknown experimental factor could not be excluded. Assigning TCR associations to individual alleles was difficult when HLA alleles, especially DR and DQ, strongly co-occurred. The classifier was reported to diagnose cytomegalovirus status with high specificity and sensitivity in both the original and validation cohorts. In a later analysis, HLA-associated TCR beta chains were found to be more clonally expanded and to have lower generation probabilities than equally common non-associated chains. A further reported finding was that TCR beta sequences accurately predicted the HLA-A and HLA-B alleles for most subjects in the first cohort. According to the authors, the approach could potentially be generalized to other disease states and immunological phenotypes. In this cohort, only TCR beta chains were sequenced, and detectable features were limited by the absence of alpha or paired-chain data. Because some donors lacked HLA typing at each locus, the association tests relied only on the typed subset. According to a later analysis, most CMV-associated TCR beta chains appeared to be HLA-restricted, and the HLA associations seemed to be driven largely by CMV exposure. While some public TCRs were present in many individuals, most TCR sequences turned up only very rarely across donors.

This clone was counted a few times. Its recognized antigen is unknown. No qualities accompany the bases; no much larger clone lies one base away. What was sequenced was PBMCs. This clonotype was obtained from a man aged 55-75 years in good health and CMV-seronegative.

The bases read TGTGCCAGCAGTGAAGGAACGGGGACTTTAACCGCCGAGACCCAGTACTTC. Protein translation: CASSEGTGTLTAETQYF. The sequence joins TRBV6-1 to TRBJ2-5, with a weak D call of TRBD2 (6 bases match). The CDR3 starts with the cysteine, ends with the phenylalanine, and has 17 residues. The sequence is cut down to CDR3 DNA, 51 bases in frame from base 1. V drops 1 base and J drops 5 bases, leaving 20 bases in between. CDR1 and CDR2 are drawn from the germline V gene: MNHNS, SASEGT.